The 18 T cell receptor beta chains below were found in one sample sequenced in a study of T cells in Graves' hyperthyroidism and ophthalmopathy. RNA transcripts were the template for amplifying TCR beta CDR3 regions. Initially, a first-round RT-PCR of the TCR CDR3 employed the HTBI primer set. TCRdb processed the multiplex PCR reads anew with MiXCR; each CDR3 protein has one entry. The table lists approximately 640,000 distinct CDR3 sequences, roughly 17% of them singletons. The sample was blood. The receptor source for this set is a man aged 50 to 60 with Graves' hyperthyroidism.

The sample holds many counts of this clonotype. In DNA, the CDR3 is TGTGCCAGCAGTTTTTTACAGGGGGGCGCCGGGGAGCTGTTTTTT. Its protein product is CASSFLQGGAGELFF. The chain has TRBV28 and TRBJ2-2; the match to TRBD1 covers 8 bases. J lost 6 bases, V lost 3 bases, and 6 bases had no gene match. CDR1 and CDR2 (germline): MDHEN, SYDVKM. This CDR3 comprises 15 residues.

This clonotype was recorded many times. This rearrangement joins TRBV24-1 to TRBJ2-3, with a possible D match to TRBD1 (6 bases). The CDR3 extends over 15 amino acids. Between the trimmed V and J ends, which lost 7 bases and 0 bases, there was a span of 13 bases. Per the germline V gene, CDR1 is KGHDR and CDR2 is SFDVKD. This CDR3 reads CATSDRITSTDTQYF. CDR3 coding DNA: TGTGCCACCAGCGACAGGATTACTAGCACAGATACGCAGTATTTT.

This clonotype was found a few times. An end of the junction differs from the germline gene, which may be a read error. The J gene is TRBJ2-5, the V gene TRBV28; 11 nucleotides agree with TRBD2. Germline-derived CDR1 and CDR2 are MDHEN and SYDVKM. The CDR3 extends over 14 amino acids. As DNA, the CDR3 is TGTGCAACTCGGCTAGCGGGAGGCGGAGAGGCCCAGTACTTC. Residues: CATRLAGGGEAQYF.

J is TRBJ2-7 and V is TRBV20-1, with 16 bases matching TRBD2. Losses at the gene ends were 3 bases for V and 0 bases for J; bases not matched to a gene: 5. The length of the CDR3 is 17 residues. CDR1 is DFQATT and CDR2 is SNEGSKA in the germline V gene (reference sequence). This CDR3 reads CSARGLAGGPSSYEQYF. The CDR3 DNA reads TGCAGTGCTAGGGGACTAGCGGGAGGGCCGAGCTCCTACGAGCAGTACTTC.

The rearrangement links TRBV6-1 to TRBJ1-1; 7 bases agree with TRBD1. Germline V gene lookup returns CDR1 MNHNS and CDR2 SASEGT. Trimming cost V 7 bases and J 7 bases; bases outside gene matches: 9. The CDR3 is 13 residues long. The CDR3 sequence is CASTSGGRGEAFF. The CDR3, as DNA: TGTGCCAGCACCTCAGGGGGAAGGGGTGAAGCTTTCTTT.

The sample holds many counts of this clonotype. The CDR3 nucleotides are TGTGCCAGCAGACGGGACCCGAGCGCCACAGATACGCAGTATTTT. This gives the protein CASRRDPSATDTQYF. The chain couples TRBV12-3 or TRBV12-4 to TRBJ2-3, with D tentatively TRBD1 or TRBD2 (5 bases each). The V end was cut by 6 bases, the J end by 2 bases, with 15 bases between. CDR3 size: 15 residues.

This clonotype was recorded a few times. The J gene is TRBJ2-7, the V gene TRBV10-1; D call uncertain. Germline CDR1 reads WNHNN; CDR2 reads SYGVQD (reference sequence). With 3 bases removed from V and 2 bases from J, the gap between germline ends came to 5 bases. The CDR3 runs 12 residues. The CDR3 sequence: CASSDVTYEQYF. CDR3 sequence (DNA): TGCGCCAGCAGTGATGTGACCTACGAGCAGTACTTC.

V is TRBV27 and J is TRBJ2-7; tentatively, D is TRBD1 (5 bases). The V and J ends lost 5 bases and 0 bases respectively, with 17 bases between them. Germline lookup yields CDR1 MNHEY and CDR2 SMNVEV (reference sequence). This CDR3 spans 16 amino acids. The CDR3 here is CASSPYWQGLSYEQYF. In DNA form, the CDR3 reads TGTGCCAGCAGTCCCTACTGGCAGGGCCTCTCCTACGAGCAGTACTTC.

Note on this clonotype: This may be a read error, as it is one base from a much larger clone. This chain connects TRBV20-1 to TRBJ1-2, with 7 bases fitting TRBD1. Looked up from germline, CDR1 is DFQATT and CDR2 is SNEGSKA (reference sequence). This CDR3 comprises 12 residues. The CDR3 loop is CSVRGTVYGYTF. In DNA, the CDR3 is TGCAGTGTTAGAGGGACAGTTTATGGCTACACCTTC.

This clonotype was picked up many times. The V gene is TRBV27, the J gene TRBJ2-5; the D is unclear. The CDR3 has 14 residues. Deletions cut 2 bases from V and 4 bases from J, with 11 bases between. Germline V gives CDR1 MNHEY, CDR2 SMNVEV (reference sequence). Written as DNA, the CDR3 is TGTGCCAGCAGTTTAGGTTTTTCGGGAGAGACCCAGTACTTC. Protein sequence: CASSLGFSGETQYF.

A word on this clonotype: A read error is possible here, since a much larger clone lies one base away. This chain links TRBV30 with TRBJ1-1; D not certain. Germline values: CDR1 GTSNPN, CDR2 SVGIG (reference sequence). The CDR3 length is 12 residues. In nucleotides, the CDR3 is TGTGCCTGGATGGAGTGGGGAACTGAAGCTTACTTT. Its protein product is CAWMEWGTEAYF.

This clonotype came up many times. The genes are TRBV28 and TRBJ1-2, with unresolved D. Germline V lookup: CDR1 MDHEN, CDR2 SYDVKM. With 6 bases removed from V and 1 base from J, the gap between germline ends came to 9 bases. The length of the CDR3 is 13 residues. In nucleotides, the CDR3 is TGTGCCAGCAGCCCCCAGGATAACTATGGCTACACCTTC. Protein product: CASSPQDNYGYTF.

On this clonotype itself: This sequence may be a read error, since a much larger clone differs from it by one base. The CDR3 spells CASSLGPTGTGDYNEQVF. The CDR3 DNA follows: TGTGCCAGCAGCTTAGGGCCCACCGGGACAGGAGACTACAATGAGCAGGTCTTC. The genes are TRBV7-6 and TRBJ2-1; the match to TRBD1 covers 8 bases. Germline CDR1 is SGHVS and CDR2 is FNYEAQ. The CDR3 runs 18 residues. The full variable domain, completed using reference TRBV7-6 and TRBJ2-1, is GAGVSQSPRYKVTKRGQDVALRCDPISGHVSLYWYRQALGQGPEFLTYFNYEAQQDKSGLPNDRFSAERPEGSISTLTIQRTEQRDSAMYRCASSLGPTGTGDYNEQVFGPGTRLTVL.

The chain uses TRBV4-3 and TRBJ2-5; weak D call: TRBD1 (5 bases). Per germline, CDR1 LGHNA and CDR2 YSLEER. V was shortened by 0 bases and J by 4 bases, with 9 bases between the two germline ends. This CDR3 is 14 amino acids long. CDR3 amino acids: CASSQDWQGETQYF. CDR3 coding DNA: TGCGCCAGCAGCCAAGATTGGCAGGGAGAGACCCAGTACTTC.

This clonotype was seen only a few times. V usage is TRBV30 and J usage is TRBJ1-5, with D maybe TRBD1 (6 bases). V dropped 4 bases and J dropped 6 bases, with 13 bases sitting between them. The CDR3 extends over 13 amino acids. Germline V CDR1 and CDR2: GTSNPN, SVGIG (reference sequence). This CDR3 reads CAWTDGTPQPQHF. CDR3 in DNA: TGTGCCTGGACCGACGGGACACCTCAGCCCCAGCATTTT.

The chain recombines TRBV7-2 with TRBJ1-4; the match to TRBD1 covers 7 bases. This CDR3 has 15 amino acids. Germline CDR1 is SGHTA and CDR2 is FQGNSA. Unmatched junction bases numbered 5, after V lost 4 bases and J lost 3 bases. Written as DNA, the CDR3 is TGTGCCAGCAGCTCGAACAGGGGCTCTAATGAAAAACTGTTTTTT. Protein: CASSSNRGSNEKLFF.

This clonotype was recorded at least ten times. The chain carries TRBV11-2 and TRBJ2-1; TRBD1 or TRBD2 may be the D gene (5 bases each). Trimming shortened V by 5 bases and J by 7 bases, and 27 bases separated the two germline ends. The CDR3 is made up of 18 amino acids. Germline CDR1 is SGHAT and CDR2 is FQNNGV. The CDR3: CASSPSRVRGAIFNEQFF. The DNA for the CDR3 is TGTGCCAGCAGCCCCTCGAGGGTTCGAGGGGCGATTTTTAATGAGCAGTTCTTC.

This clonotype has at least ten counts. This chain uses TRBV7-8 with TRBJ2-2; 9 bases agree with TRBD2. Trimming took 5 bases from V and 3 from J; bases not matched to a gene: 7. This CDR3 spans 16 amino acids. Germline-derived CDR1 and CDR2 are SGHVS and FQNEAQ. CDR3 amino acids: CASSPLTSGYTGELFF. CDR3 in DNA: TGTGCCAGCAGCCCTTTGACTAGCGGATACACCGGGGAGCTGTTTTTT.